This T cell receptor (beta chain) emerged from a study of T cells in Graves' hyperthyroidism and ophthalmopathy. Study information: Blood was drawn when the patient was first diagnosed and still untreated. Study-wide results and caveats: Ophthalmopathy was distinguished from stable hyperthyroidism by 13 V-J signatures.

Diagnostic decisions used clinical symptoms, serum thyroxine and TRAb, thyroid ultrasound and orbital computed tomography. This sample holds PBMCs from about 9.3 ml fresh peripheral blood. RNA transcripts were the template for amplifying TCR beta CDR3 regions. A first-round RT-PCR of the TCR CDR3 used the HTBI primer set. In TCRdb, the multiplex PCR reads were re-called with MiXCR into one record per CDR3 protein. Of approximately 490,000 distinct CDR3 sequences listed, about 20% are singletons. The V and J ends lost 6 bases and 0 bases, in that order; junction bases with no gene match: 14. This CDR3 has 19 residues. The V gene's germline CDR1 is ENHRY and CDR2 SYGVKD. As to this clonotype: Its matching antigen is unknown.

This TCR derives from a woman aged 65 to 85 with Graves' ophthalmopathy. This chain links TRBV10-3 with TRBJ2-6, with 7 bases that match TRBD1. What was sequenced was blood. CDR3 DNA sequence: TGTGCCATCAGGCTAAACGACAGGGCCCCCGCCTCTGGGGCCAACGTCCTGACTTTC. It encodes CAIRLNDRAPASGANVLTF.